The 15 T cell receptor beta chains listed next were all sequenced from one sample in a study of shared clonotypes between healthy human individuals. This table comes from immunoSEQ multiplex PCR, and its TCRdb copy is limited to in-frame clones, with some not included. The table shows approximately 530,000 clones, with about 95% occurring only once. The sequencing input was naive CD4+ T cells sorted from blood. Subset of the sample: CD45RA+ positively selected. Receptors originate from a woman aged 25 to 39 in good health.

The chain has TRBV18 and TRBJ2-2, with D uncertain. The germline V gene has CDR1 KGHSH and CDR2 LQKENI. The CDR3 has 15 residues. Between the trimmed V and J ends, which lost 1 base and 3 bases, there was a span of 9 bases. The CDR3 DNA is TGTGCCAGCTCACCACGAAAACAACACACCGGGGAGCTGTTTTTT. Amino acid sequence: CASSPRKQHTGELFF.

The chain carries TRBV6-5 and TRBJ1-3; maybe TRBD1 (5 bases). Trimming took 4 bases from V and 0 from J, leaving 10 bases between them. Germline CDR1 and CDR2: MNHEY and SVGAGI. The CDR3 has 15 residues. The CDR3 here is CASSLTAPSGNTIYF. Written as DNA, the CDR3 is TGTGCCAGCAGTTTGACAGCCCCCTCTGGAAACACCATATATTTT.

This clone was recorded only once. This sequence joins TRBV27 and TRBJ1-5; TRBD1 aligns across 8 bases. There are 17 residues in the CDR3. V lost 2 bases, J lost 5 bases, and 11 bases stayed unmatched. Germline V gene data show CDR1 as MNHEY and CDR2 as SMNVEV (reference sequence). As DNA, the CDR3 is TGTGCCAGCAGTTTAAGTCGCATCAGGGGGCTTCATCAGCCCCAGCATTTT. Protein: CASSLSRIRGLHQPQHF.

V gene TRBV28 combines with J gene TRBJ1-5, with D perhaps matching TRBD1 (5 bases). Trimming stripped 3 bases from V and 4 bases from J, with 16 bases between. Germline V gene lookup returns CDR1 MDHEN and CDR2 SYDVKM. The CDR3 runs 16 residues. The CDR3 region is CASSFIGRERNQPQHF. The CDR3 DNA reads as TGTGCCAGCAGTTTTATCGGCAGGGAGAGGAATCAGCCCCAGCATTTT. Based on the CDR3 plus reference TRBV28 and TRBJ1-5, the full variable domain is DVKVTQSSRYLVKRTGEKVFLECVQDMDHENMFWYRQDPGLGLRLIYFSYDVKMKEKGDIPEGYSVSREKKERFSLILESASTNQTSMYLCASSFIGRERNQPQHFGDGTRLSIL.

The V and J genes are TRBV11-2 and TRBJ1-3, with D possibly being TRBD1 (5 bases). Germline V gene sequence: CDR1 SGHAT, CDR2 FQNNGV. V was clipped by 3 bases and J by 5 bases, with 14 bases between them. The CDR3 spans 15 residues. The CDR3 DNA reads as TGTGCCAGCAGCTTTCGTGGGGCCCCGAGAAACACCATATATTTT. Amino acids: CASSFRGAPRNTIYF.

The chain recombines TRBV7-9 with TRBJ2-7, with TRBD1 matching 9 bases. Germline assignment: CDR1 SEHNR and CDR2 FQNEAQ (reference sequence). J was trimmed by 3 bases and V by 5 bases; bases with no gene match: 5. CDR3 length: 14 amino acids. CDR3 sequence (DNA): TGTGCCAGCAGCCCGGACAGGGGAGACTACGAGCAGTACTTC. Amino acids: CASSPDRGDYEQYF.

This chain connects TRBV7-8 to TRBJ1-3; 10 nucleotides agree with TRBD1. The CDR3 is made up of 17 amino acids. The junction had 5 bases not matched to a gene; V was cut back by 1 base and J by 2 bases. Germline loops: CDR1 SGHVS, CDR2 FQNEAQ. The CDR3: CASSLERQGATGNTIYF. In DNA, the CDR3 is TGTGCCAGCAGCTTAGAAAGACAGGGGGCGACTGGAAACACCATATATTTT.

This chain joins TRBV6-5 and TRBJ1-4; a weak D match, TRBD1 (5 bases). Trimming shortened V by 0 bases and J by 7 bases, and 12 bases separated the two germline ends. This CDR3 has 15 residues. The germline V gene has CDR1 MNHEY and CDR2 SVGAGI. CDR3 DNA sequence: TGTGCCAGCAGTTACTCGGGTGGGGCGGGTGAAAAACTGTTTTTT. It yields the protein CASSYSGGAGEKLFF.

This sequence joins TRBV6-6 and TRBJ2-1; D unresolved. V was shortened by 6 bases and J by 5 bases, with 11 bases between the two germline ends. CDR3 size: 13 residues. CDR1 is MNHNY and CDR2 is SVGAGI in the germline V gene (reference sequence). The chain's CDR3 is CASRRPEDNEQFF. The CDR3 coding sequence is TGTGCCAGCAGACGACCCGAGGACAATGAGCAGTTCTTC.

V usage is TRBV10-3 and J usage is TRBJ1-2; TRBD1 matches 10 bases. V dropped 10 bases and J dropped 3; count of bases not matched to a gene: 14. This CDR3 has 16 amino acids. Looked up from germline, CDR1 is ENHRY and CDR2 is SYGVKD. CDR3 residues: CATTPMDRGFDYGYTF. CDR3 nucleotides: TGTGCCACCACCCCGATGGACAGGGGGTTCGACTATGGCTACACCTTC.

The genes are TRBV4-2 and TRBJ1-5; D is undetermined. The CDR3 length is 15 residues. Per germline, CDR1 LGHNA and CDR2 YNFKEQ. Trimming pared 0 bases from V and 4 bases from J, leaving 10 bases between. CDR3 amino acids: CASSQDLSENQPQHF. CDR3 nucleotides: TGTGCCAGCAGCCAAGATTTGTCAGAGAATCAGCCCCAGCATTTT.

V and J are TRBV7-9 and TRBJ2-5; perhaps TRBD2 as D (6 bases). The J call may be incorrect, as the DNA end agrees better with TRBJ2-7. Germline V gene data show CDR1 as SEHNR and CDR2 as FQNEAQ (reference sequence). The CDR3 sequence is 16 residues long. CDR3 in amino acids: CASSFFGGGSSYEQYF. CDR3 bases: TGTGCCAGCAGCTTTTTCGGGGGAGGAAGCTCCTACGAGCAGTACTTC.

This chain connects TRBV28 to TRBJ1-3; D is undetermined. Germline V lookup: CDR1 MDHEN, CDR2 SYDVKM. Trimming stripped 5 bases from V and 0 bases from J, with 11 bases between. The CDR3 is 15 amino acids. The chain's CDR3 is CASSLGLTSGNTIYF. The DNA for the CDR3 is TGTGCCAGCAGTCTCGGACTGACCTCTGGAAACACCATATATTTT.

This clone was observed once. J is TRBJ2-3 and V is TRBV4-1, with D hard to call. Trimming removed 4 bases from V and 5 bases from J, with 13 bases in between. The length of the CDR3 is 14 residues. Germline CDR1 reads MGHRA; CDR2 reads YSYEKL. DNA of the CDR3: TGCGCCAGCAGCCCCAGGTTGGGTATAGATACGCAGTATTTT. This encodes CASSPRLGIDTQYF.

A single count supports this clone. The gene calls are TRBV4-2 and TRBJ1-5, with 7 bases fitting TRBD1. CDR3 length: 17 amino acids. The germline V gene encodes CDR1 LGHNA and CDR2 YNFKEQ. Trimming cost V 1 base and J 3 bases; bases outside gene matches: 9. The CDR3 protein is CASSQVRQGVDNQPQHF. The DNA for the CDR3 is TGTGCCAGCAGCCAAGTGAGACAGGGTGTCGACAATCAGCCCCAGCATTTT.